Listed below are T cell receptor beta chains from one sample, sequenced in a study of monozygotic twins with inflammatory bowel disease. TCRdb re-called the 5' RACE reads, yielding one record per CDR3 amino acid sequence without DNA. This listing includes roughly 300,000 distinct CDR3 sequences. Material: blood. Receptors were obtained from a human donor with ulcerative colitis or Crohn's disease, or a healthy co-twin of an affected twin (not recorded which). The CDR3 runs from the conserved cysteine through the conserved F or W. Each record gives: V gene, J gene, CDR3 protein.

>TRBV4-2|TRBJ2-7
CASSRYGTGSYEQYF
>TRBV19|TRBJ1-5
CASSMAGTGGYSNQPQHF
>TRBV6-5|TRBJ2-2
CASEGGLAGGTTGELFF
>TRBV28|TRBJ2-1
CASTTSRNEQFF
>TRBV12-5|TRBJ2-3
CASGEGASTDTQYF
>TRBV6-4|TRBJ2-6
CASSAVYGANVLTF
>TRBV12-3/TRBV12-4|TRBJ2-5
CASSLVGLETQYF
>TRBV19|TRBJ2-3
CASRPLGTDTQYF
>TRBV4-3|TRBJ1-2
CASSHSMGQGVYGYTF
>TRBV20-1|TRBJ1-6
CSARPGQGVYNSPLHF
>TRBV6-2/TRBV6-3|TRBJ2-1
CASSQLGQPEFF
>TRBV20-1|TRBJ2-2
CSARAGTNTGELFF
>TRBV27|TRBJ1-6
CASSLQGAGNSPLHF
>TRBV28|TRBJ1-5
CASSLWGGVQPQHF
>TRBV12-3/TRBV12-4|TRBJ1-2
CASSRTASNYGYTF
>TRBV7-2|TRBJ2-7
CASSLGGAFYEQYF
>TRBV18|TRBJ2-3
CASSPPSAGGRDTQYF
>TRBV20-1|TRBJ2-5
CSARVHTRGETQYF
>TRBV7-2|TRBJ2-1
CASSYQSYNEQFF
>TRBV28|TRBJ2-7
CASRMSGSYEQYF
>TRBV7-2|TRBJ2-7
CASSGGGSAYEQYF
>TRBV7-9|TRBJ1-1
CASSLDSGEAFF
>TRBV6-6|TRBJ2-2
CASSWLQDTGELFF
>TRBV7-2|TRBJ2-5
CASSLAQSGQETQYF
>TRBV7-2|TRBJ1-3
CASSSTTNTIYF
>TRBV19|TRBJ1-5
CASSNPDREDSNQPQHF
>TRBV5-1|TRBJ2-1
CASSLNSGGASYNEQFF
>TRBV7-2|TRBJ2-7
CASSLSSGQGYEQYF
>TRBV20-1|TRBJ2-7
CSARSPVPPYEQYF
>TRBV6-2/TRBV6-3|TRBJ2-2
CASSLGLGELFF
>TRBV3-1|TRBJ1-1
CASSQDFVRSEAFF
>TRBV18|TRBJ1-1
CASSPPVNTEAFF
>TRBV12-3/TRBV12-4|TRBJ1-2
CATARDRGYGYTF
>TRBV5-1|TRBJ2-3
CASSIPQGVSTDTQYF
>TRBV7-9|TRBJ2-2
CAPDIARSTGELFF
>TRBV20-1|TRBJ2-5
CSANPPAEETQYF
>TRBV7-9|TRBJ1-3
CASSEPTSGNTIYF
>TRBV20-1|TRBJ1-5
CSAEPGTGLMAQHF
>TRBV7-2|TRBJ2-7
CASSLGGSGIEQYF
>TRBV5-6|TRBJ2-1
CASGQGGGEQFF
>TRBV24-1|TRBJ1-2
CATSDRRVRGYTF
>TRBV6-2/TRBV6-3|TRBJ1-2
CASSQAEGFGYTF
>TRBV6-5|TRBJ2-5
CASSYQGPGRLETQYF
>TRBV6-4|TRBJ2-2
CASSAARPTSGRGTGELFF
>TRBV5-1|TRBJ2-1
CASSLDPGLAAYNEQFF
>TRBV12-3/TRBV12-4|TRBJ2-5
CASSRDSESTQYF
>TRBV4-3|TRBJ2-1
CASSQTGTAYNEQFF
>TRBV6-2/TRBV6-3|TRBJ2-7
CASSYARLDILGEQYF
>TRBV28|TRBJ2-3
CASSPGTYSTDTQYF
>TRBV28|TRBJ2-3
CASSPTGFTTDTQYF
>TRBV15|TRBJ1-2
CATSRETNRGGGYTF
>TRBV11-2|TRBJ2-5
CASSLPPYTQYF